These T cell receptor beta chains were read from a single sample in a study of cytomegalovirus exposure and HLA in healthy donors. Sequencing was performed with immunoSEQ multiplex PCR; in TCRdb, only in-frame clones are kept and a portion is missing. The data show about 120,000 clones, with about 11% seen just once and 4.5% to 5% held by the top ten. Sequenced: PBMCs. All receptors derive from a woman aged 18-35 years in good health and CMV-seropositive. The CDR3 runs from the conserved cysteine through the conserved F or W. A D gene is named only where the DNA matches it firmly. Clone size is stated in some rows and not others, as once, few, many or a class when expanded.

D: TRBD2; V: TRBV5-4; size: few; J: TRBJ2-7; CDR3: CASSLGGGSGRNEQYF; DNA: TGTGCCAGCAGCTTGGGCGGAGGTAGCGGGAGGAACGAGCAGTACTTC
D: .; V: TRBV4-2; size: few; J: TRBJ2-1; CDR3: CASSQYGSSNNEQFF; DNA: TGTGCCAGCAGCCAGTATGGGTCTAGTAACAATGAGCAGTTCTTC
D: .; V: TRBV30; size: .; J: TRBJ1-2; CDR3: CAWNTQTLATGYTF; DNA: TGTGCCTGGAACACACAGACCCTCGCCACTGGCTACACCTTC
D: .; V: TRBV9; size: few; J: TRBJ1-1; CDR3: CASSVGGGLYTEAFF; DNA: TGTGCCAGCAGCGTGGGGGGAGGACTCTACACTGAAGCTTTCTTT
D: TRBD2; V: TRBV6-6; size: .; J: TRBJ2-7; CDR3: CASSLRAGVYEQYF; DNA: TGTGCCAGCAGCTTACGGGCGGGGGTCTACGAGCAGTACTTC
D: .; V: TRBV2; size: few; J: TRBJ1-1; CDR3: CASSDYTEAFF; DNA: TGTGCCAGCAGTGATTATACTGAAGCTTTCTTT
D: .; V: TRBV13; size: .; J: TRBJ1-5; CDR3: CASSLGNQPQHF; DNA: TGTGCCAGCAGCCTCGGGAATCAGCCCCAGCATTTT
D: .; V: TRBV7-2; size: .; J: TRBJ2-7; CDR3: CASSRSPNEQYF; DNA: TGTGCCAGCAGCCGGAGTCCCAACGAGCAGTACTTC
D: TRBD1; V: TRBV19; size: few; J: TRBJ1-1; CDR3: CASSAGTGRMNTEAFF; DNA: TGTGCCAGTAGTGCCGGGACAGGGCGAATGAACACTGAAGCTTTCTTT
D: TRBD1; V: TRBV19; size: few; J: TRBJ1-2; CDR3: CASRRTGDSYGYTF; DNA: TGTGCCAGTAGACGCACAGGGGACTCCTATGGCTACACCTTC
D: .; V: TRBV2; size: .; J: TRBJ1-3; CDR3: CASSSTRNTIYF; DNA: TGTGCCAGCAGCTCTACTCGGAACACCATATATTTT
D: .; V: TRBV5-4; size: .; J: TRBJ2-6; CDR3: CASSPLGGPGANVLTF; DNA: TGTGCCAGCAGCCCCCTCGGGGGGCCTGGGGCCAACGTCCTGACTTTC
D: .; V: TRBV5-1; size: few; J: TRBJ2-5; CDR3: CASRTQRMVGVRETQYF; DNA: TGCGCCAGCAGGACCCAAAGAATGGTCGGAGTGAGGGAGACCCAGTACTTC
D: TRBD1; V: TRBV10-3; size: few; J: TRBJ1-2; CDR3: CAISVAGGPPLF; DNA: TGTGCCATCAGTGTTGCAGGGGGTCCCCCCCTTTTC
D: TRBD2; V: TRBV11-2; size: .; J: TRBJ2-7; CDR3: CASSLVAGPAYEQYF; DNA: TGTGCCAGCAGCTTAGTAGCGGGCCCTGCCTACGAGCAGTACTTC
D: .; V: TRBV5-1; size: few; J: TRBJ1-1; CDR3: CASSLSGTEAFF; DNA: TGCGCCAGCAGCTTGAGCGGCACTGAAGCTTTCTTT
D: TRBD1; V: TRBV29-1; size: .; J: TRBJ1-1; CDR3: CSVRQGGTEAFF; DNA: TGCAGCGTTCGACAGGGAGGAACTGAAGCTTTCTTT
D: .; V: TRBV29-1; size: .; J: TRBJ2-5; CDR3: CSVVVLKQETQYF; DNA: TGCAGCGTGGTGGTACTAAAACAAGAGACCCAGTACTTC
D: .; V: TRBV4-2; size: .; J: TRBJ1-6; CDR3: CASSQGGDSYNSPLHF; DNA: TGTGCCAGCAGCCAAGGGGGAGATTCCTATAATTCACCCCTCCACTTT
D: TRBD2; V: TRBV5-1; size: few; J: TRBJ2-3; CDR3: CASSIASGSTDTQYF; DNA: TGCGCCAGCAGCATCGCTAGCGGAAGCACAGATACGCAGTATTTT
D: .; V: TRBV2; size: few; J: TRBJ2-2; CDR3: CASSEYTTGELFF; DNA: TGTGCCAGCAGTGAGTACACCACCGGGGAGCTGTTTTTT
D: TRBD1; V: TRBV7-8; size: few; J: TRBJ1-1; CDR3: CASSLMQGADTEAFF; DNA: TGTGCCAGCAGCTTAATGCAGGGGGCAGACACTGAAGCTTTCTTT
D: TRBD1; V: TRBV4-1; size: few; J: TRBJ2-1; CDR3: CASSQEGTGLGEQFF; DNA: TGCGCCAGCAGCCAAGAAGGGACAGGGTTGGGTGAGCAGTTCTTC
D: .; V: TRBV27; size: few; J: TRBJ1-5; CDR3: CASSLGTYLSNQPQHF; DNA: TGTGCCAGCAGTTTAGGGACATACCTTAGCAATCAGCCCCAGCATTTT